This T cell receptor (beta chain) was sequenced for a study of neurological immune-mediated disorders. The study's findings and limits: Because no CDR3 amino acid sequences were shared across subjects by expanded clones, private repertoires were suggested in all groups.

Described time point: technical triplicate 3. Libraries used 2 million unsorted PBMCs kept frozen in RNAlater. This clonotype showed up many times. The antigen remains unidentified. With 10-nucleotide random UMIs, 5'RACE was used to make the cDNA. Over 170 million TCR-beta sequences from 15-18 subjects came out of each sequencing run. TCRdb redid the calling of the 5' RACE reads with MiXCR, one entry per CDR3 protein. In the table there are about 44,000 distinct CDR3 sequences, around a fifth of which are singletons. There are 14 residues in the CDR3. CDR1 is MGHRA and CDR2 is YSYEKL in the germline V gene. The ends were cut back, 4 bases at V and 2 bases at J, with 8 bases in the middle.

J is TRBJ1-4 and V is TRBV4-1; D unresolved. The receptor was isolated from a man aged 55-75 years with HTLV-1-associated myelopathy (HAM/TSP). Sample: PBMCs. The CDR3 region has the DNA TGCGCCAGCAGCCTTGTGACGACTAATGAAAAACTGTTTTTT. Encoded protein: CASSLVTTNEKLFF.